Each of the 25 T cell receptor beta chains below was sequenced from the same sample in a study of blood T cell repertoires in COVID-19. TCRdb keeps only in-frame clones here, not all; method: immunoSEQ multiplex PCR. Here the sample spans some 350,000 clones, more than 80% being singletons. The specimen was peripheral blood. These TCRs come from a woman aged 25-40 years with COVID-19, enrolled during active disease.

The rearrangement links TRBV24-1 to TRBJ2-6; tentative D call: TRBD1 (6 bases). Deletions cut 3 bases from V and 1 base from J, with 12 bases between. Germline assignment: CDR1 KGHDR and CDR2 SFDVKD. The CDR3 is made up of 17 amino acids. CDR3 coding DNA: TGTGCCACCAGTGATCCCTGGACAGTTTCTGGGGCCAACGTCCTGACTTTC. Amino acids: CATSDPWTVSGANVLTF.

The chain recombines TRBV5-4 with TRBJ1-2; D unresolved. The germline V gene has CDR1 SGHNT and CDR2 YYREEE (reference sequence). V lost 4 bases to trimming and J lost 4 bases, with 11 bases between them. This CDR3 is 13 amino acids long. This CDR3 reads CASSPPGRYGYTF. CDR3 DNA sequence: TGTGCCAGCAGCCCCCCAGGCCGCTATGGCTACACCTTC.

The chain employs TRBV9 and TRBJ2-3; 8 nucleotides align to TRBD2. This CDR3 has 15 amino acids. Germline V gives CDR1 SGDLS, CDR2 YYNGEE. Germline trimming cut 0 bases from V and 6 bases from J; bases unmatched to any gene: 6. The CDR3 is CASSVDGGALDTQYF. Written as DNA, the CDR3 is TGTGCCAGCAGCGTAGACGGGGGGGCCTTGGATACGCAGTATTTT.

In DNA form, the CDR3 reads TGTGCCAGCACCCCCGGGGGTGGGGCCAACGTCCTGACTTTC. Encoded protein: CASTPGGGANVLTF. The chain employs TRBV6-5 and TRBJ2-6, with D possibly being TRBD2 (6 bases). The CDR3 extends over 14 amino acids. The germline gives CDR1 MNHEY, CDR2 SVGAGI. The germline V and J ends were trimmed by 7 bases and 3 bases, with 10 bases remaining between them.

The chain has TRBV6-2 or TRBV6-3 and TRBJ2-1; the D is unclear. V was pared by 2 bases and J by 5 bases, with 10 bases between. Germline CDR1 is MNHEY and CDR2 is SVGEGT. CDR3 length: 14 residues. The CDR3 DNA reads TGTGCCAGCAGTTACCCCGCGGTAGACAATGAGCAGTTCTTC. It codes for CASSYPAVDNEQFF.

V and J are TRBV19 and TRBJ1-6; TRBD1 agrees at 7 bases. The germline V gene has CDR1 LNHDA and CDR2 SQIVND (reference sequence). The CDR3 loop spans 16 amino acids. V was pared by 4 bases and J by 7 bases, with 10 bases of the junction left unmatched. CDR3 DNA sequence: TGTGCCAGTAGTAGAACAGGGGTTCGCCTAAATTCACCCCTCCACTTT. It is translated as CASSRTGVRLNSPLHF.

The chain has TRBV2 and TRBJ2-2; 9 bases agree with TRBD1. This CDR3 region has 16 residues. The germline CDR1 and CDR2 sequences are SNHLY and FYNNEI. V trimming: 5 bases; J trimming: 4 bases; junction bases outside the gene matches: 8. The DNA of the CDR3 is TGTGCCAGCAGTTCAACAGGGGGCGCGGGCACCGGGGAGCTGTTTTTT. Its translation is CASSSTGGAGTGELFF.

The V call is TRBV10-3, the J call TRBJ1-6; the D gene is possibly TRBD1 (5 bases). In germline, CDR1 is ENHRY, CDR2 SYGVKD. The ends were cut back, 3 bases at V and 8 bases at J, with 14 bases in the middle. The CDR3 length is 15 residues. The CDR3 loop reads CAISDGGLKDSPLHF. The DNA of the CDR3 is TGTGCCATCAGTGACGGGGGACTCAAAGATTCACCCCTCCACTTT.

The chain recombines TRBV21-1 with TRBJ1-4. TRBV21-1 is annotated as a pseudogene. The CDR3 is made up of 13 amino acids. The CDR3 reads CASSKKLNEKLFF. For the CDR3, the DNA is TGTGCCAGCAGCAAAAAGCTGAATGAAAAACTGTTTTTT.

The gene calls are TRBV27 and TRBJ1-2, with D possibly TRBD1 on 6 matching bases. Germline loops: CDR1 MNHEY, CDR2 SMNVEV (reference sequence). The V gene lost 0 bases and the J gene lost 5 bases, with 16 bases spanning the gap. The CDR3 covers 16 residues. The CDR3, as DNA: TGTGCCAGCAGTTTATCGCGGGGGGCGCGGAGTTATGGCTACACCTTC. Amino acids: CASSLSRGARSYGYTF.

J is TRBJ2-3 and V is TRBV7-9, with D tentatively TRBD2 (6 bases). This CDR3 is built from 15 residues. The germline gives CDR1 SEHNR, CDR2 FQNEAQ (reference sequence). V was clipped by 3 bases and J by 6 bases, with 16 bases between them. The CDR3 nucleotides are TGTGCCAGCAGCTTGGGGGGATCCGGTAGGGATACGCAGTATTTT. It specifies CASSLGGSGRDTQYF.

The chain couples TRBV6-5 to TRBJ1-1; 8 nucleotides line up with TRBD1. Germline V gene lookup returns CDR1 MNHEY and CDR2 SVGAGI. V lost 10 bases and J lost 10; bases outside the gene matches: 14. The CDR3 runs 13 residues. As DNA, the CDR3 is TGTGCCACTACGCCGACAGGGGAAAAGGGAGCTTTCTTT. Protein: CATTPTGEKGAFF.

The chain combines TRBV2 with TRBJ1-2; 7 bases line up with TRBD1. Looked up from germline, CDR1 is SNHLY and CDR2 is FYNNEI. J was trimmed by 2 bases and V by 6 bases; bases with no gene match: 6. The CDR3 spans 14 residues. The CDR3 region has the DNA TGTGCCAGCAGGCCCGGGACAGCGAACTATGGCTACACCTTC. Its protein product is CASRPGTANYGYTF.

The chain uses TRBV13 and TRBJ2-1; D might be TRBD1 (5 bases). The CDR3 loop spans 18 amino acids. Deletions cut 1 base from V and 0 bases from J, with 16 bases between. The V gene's germline CDR1 is PRHDT and CDR2 FYEKMQ (reference sequence). Written as DNA, the CDR3 is TGTGCCAGCAGCTTAGCCAGGGTGGGCGGAAGCTCCTACAATGAGCAGTTCTTC. Protein: CASSLARVGGSSYNEQFF.

The chain has TRBV28 and TRBJ1-2; D remains unclear. The CDR3 totals 12 residues. Germline CDR1 reads MDHEN; CDR2 reads SYDVKM. V was clipped by 8 bases and J by 14 bases, with 21 bases between them. The CDR3 DNA reads TGTGCCAGCTCCGTTCGAGGCCTCTTCTTTACCTTC. The encoded protein is CASSVRGLFFTF.

The V gene is TRBV21-1, the J gene TRBJ2-7; the D call of TRBD2 is as the table states it, not checked on the DNA. TRBV21-1 is reported as a pseudogene. The CDR3 has 16 residues. CDR3 residues: CASSKWGTSIPEEQYV. Written as DNA, the CDR3 is TGTGCCAGCAGCAAATGGGGGACTAGTATACCTGAAGAGCAGTACGTC.

The genes are TRBV19 and TRBJ2-3; D is unresolved. CDR3 length: 13 residues. Germline V gene lookup returns CDR1 LNHDA and CDR2 SQIVND (reference sequence). Trimming removed 1 base at V and 6 bases at J, with 8 bases between. In DNA, the CDR3 is TGTGCCAGTAGTATAGTAGCTCCGGATACGCAGTATTTT. It translates to CASSIVAPDTQYF.

This clone was seen a single time. The chain links TRBV6-5 to TRBJ1-4; no reliable D call. The germline gives CDR1 MNHEY, CDR2 SVGAGI. V was cut by 6 bases and J by 2 bases, with 10 bases left in between. This CDR3 contains 14 residues. The CDR3 sequence: CASSSRRTNEKLFF. The DNA for the CDR3 is TGTGCCAGCAGCTCACGGAGGACTAATGAAAAACTGTTTTTT.

V and J are TRBV6-6 and TRBJ2-7; 9 bases map to TRBD1. Germline CDR1 is MNHNY and CDR2 is SVGAGI (reference sequence). The CDR3 is 15 amino acids. After removal of 5 bases from V and 2 bases from J, the junction contained 7 bases not matched to a gene. The CDR3 spells CASSPTGGDTYEQYV. The CDR3 DNA reads TGTGCCAGCAGTCCGACAGGGGGGGATACCTACGAGCAGTACGTC.

This clone was counted a single time. V usage is TRBV19 and J usage is TRBJ2-6, with 7 bases lining up with TRBD1. Germline V gene sequence: CDR1 LNHDA, CDR2 SQIVND (reference sequence). CDR3 length: 20 amino acids. With 5 bases clipped from V and 0 bases from J, the junction kept 16 bases outside the gene matches. CDR3 in DNA: TGTGCCAGTAGTCTCCGACAGGGCTCCATCCCACTCTCTGGGGCCAACGTCCTGACTTTC. Translation gives CASSLRQGSIPLSGANVLTF.

The chain carries TRBV2 and TRBJ2-7, with D hard to call. The ends were cut back, 5 bases at V and 3 bases at J, with 5 bases in the middle. This CDR3 region has 11 residues. Germline CDR1 is SNHLY and CDR2 is FYNNEI. The CDR3 spells CASSPYYEQYF. The CDR3 nucleotides read TGTGCCAGCAGTCCCTACTACGAGCAGTACTTC.

This clone appeared a single time. The chain joins TRBV9 to TRBJ1-2; 10 bases are shared with TRBD1. In germline, CDR1 is SGDLS, CDR2 YYNGEE. V shed 1 base and J 7 bases; nucleotides not matched to a gene: 7. This CDR3 is 15 amino acids long. As DNA, the CDR3 is TGTGCCAGCAGCGTATCCTCCGGGACAGGGGTTGGCTACACCTTC. Translated, it gives CASSVSSGTGVGYTF.

The genes are TRBV10-2 and TRBJ1-1; D is unclear. The CDR3 contains 13 residues. V dropped 2 bases and J dropped 1 base, with 5 bases sitting between them. From germline, CDR1 is WSHSY and CDR2 SAAADI. The CDR3 loop reads CASSEPENTEAFF. The CDR3 DNA is TGCGCCAGCAGTGAGCCAGAGAACACTGAAGCTTTCTTT.

The chain employs TRBV6-1 and TRBJ1-2, with TRBD1 matching over 7 bases. The trim removed 3 bases at V and 6 bases at J, leaving 25 bases unmatched. Germline CDR1 is MNHNS and CDR2 is SASEGT. CDR3 size: 20 residues. DNA for the CDR3: TGTGCCAGCAGTGAGACAGGGTTAAGGGAAGTCCTCTATTCACATCATGGCTACACCTTC. It specifies CASSETGLREVLYSHHGYTF.

This CDR3 is CASSQVGGGTEKLFF. As DNA, the CDR3 is TGCGCCAGCAGCCAGGTGGGGGGTGGTACTGAAAAACTGTTTTTT. The chain joins TRBV4-3 to TRBJ1-4; D is possibly TRBD1 (5 bases). CDR3 length equals 15 residues. V lost 3 bases and J lost 7, with 15 bases in between. Germline V gene data show CDR1 as LGHNA and CDR2 as YSLEER.